These 19 T cell receptor beta chains were all obtained from the same sample, sequenced in a study of T cell responses to AZD1222 COVID-19 vaccine listed by TCRdb under 2021. The method was the immunoSEQ multiplex PCR assay. In TCRdb, the immuneACCESS table is reduced to in-frame sequences with V and J assigned. These tables do not hold every clone; where another copy was compared, an unresolved V gene accounts for under half, and the others remain unexplained. This sample gives fewer than 130,000 clones in total; 88% of them show up just once. Jointly, the top ten make up more than 1.5% of the sample. The time point tag for this specimen amounts to: baseline before first vaccination. The sequences come from peripheral blood, collected on day 0 of AZD1222 vaccination. The receptors here all came from an adult in good health.

This chain joins TRBV5-1 and TRBJ2-1; 8 bases align to TRBD2. The germline gives CDR1 SGHRS, CDR2 YFSETQ. This CDR3 is 16 amino acids long. V was clipped by 8 bases and J by 7 bases; unmatched bases: 17. The CDR3 DNA reads TGCGCCAGTCAACCTAGGACTAGCCTAACTGGGAATGAGCAGTTCTTC. This sequence encodes CASQPRTSLTGNEQFF. The full variable domain, in which reference TRBV5-1 and TRBJ2-1 provide the parts outside the CDR3, is KAGVTQTPRYLIKTRGQQVTLSCSPISGHRSVSWYQQTPGQGLQFLFEYFSETQRNKGNFPGRFSGRQFSNSRSEMNVSTLELGDSALYLCASQPRTSLTGNEQFFGPGTRLTVL.

The CDR3 DNA reads as TGTGCCAGTAGTTCCGGGAGGAACACTGAAGCTTTCTTT. This translates into CASSSGRNTEAFF. The chain uses TRBV19 and TRBJ1-1; D is ambiguous. V lost 5 bases and J 1 base, leaving 8 bases between the germline ends. The length of the CDR3 is 13 residues. Germline loops: CDR1 LNHDA, CDR2 SQIVND (reference sequence).

This clone was recorded only once. This rearrangement joins TRBV5-1 to TRBJ1-4; D gene ambiguous. The germline V gene has CDR1 SGHRS and CDR2 YFSETQ. V lost 4 bases, J lost 0 bases, and 10 bases lay in between. CDR3 size: 15 residues. The CDR3: CASSPSATTNEKLFF. DNA for the CDR3: TGCGCCAGCAGCCCATCGGCCACAACTAATGAAAAACTGTTTTTT.

This clone was counted only a few times. The chain employs TRBV6-5 and TRBJ1-1; no definite D call. Trimming took off 3 bases at V and 2 bases at J, with 10 bases between the two ends. The CDR3 extends over 14 amino acids. Germline-derived CDR1 and CDR2 are MNHEY and SVGAGI. CDR3: CASSYGGINTEAFF. CDR3 bases: TGTGCCAGCAGTTATGGAGGGATTAACACTGAAGCTTTCTTT.

The chain couples TRBV3-1 (or the pseudogene TRBV3-2) to TRBJ1-5; no clear D gene. V shed 4 bases and J shed 4 bases, with 11 bases lying between them. CDR1 LGHDT and CDR2 YNNKEL come from the germline V gene (reference sequence). The CDR3 spans 14 residues. The CDR3 coding sequence is TGTGCCAGCAGCCGAAGTCTGGGGAATCAGCCCCAGCATTTT. Its protein product is CASSRSLGNQPQHF.

This chain joins TRBV6-5 and TRBJ2-3; 7 bases fit TRBD2. The V segment lost 6 bases and the J segment 4 bases; nucleotides outside the gene matches: 7. CDR3 length equals 14 residues. Germline CDR1 reads MNHEY; CDR2 reads SVGAGI. The CDR3 region has the DNA TGTGCCAGCAGCCCGGGGGAGGGTGCAGATACGCAGTATTTT. The encoded protein is CASSPGEGADTQYF.

This clone was detected only once. The chain joins TRBV5-8 to TRBJ1-1, with TRBD1 matching over 8 bases. The CDR3 is 13 amino acids. CDR1 is SGHTS and CDR2 is YDEGEE in the germline V gene. Unmatched junction bases numbered 1, after V lost 3 bases and J lost 3 bases. This CDR3 is CASSSDRDTEAFF. CDR3 in DNA: TGTGCCAGCAGCTCGGACAGGGACACTGAAGCTTTCTTT. Full variable domain (remainder filled in from reference TRBV5-8 and TRBJ1-1): EAGVTQSPTHLIKTRGQQATLRCSPISGHTSVYWYQQALGLGLQFLLWYDEGEERNRGNFPPRFSGRQFPNYSSELNVNALELEDSALYLCASSSDRDTEAFFGQGTRLTVV.

The genes are TRBV11-2 and TRBJ1-4; TRBD1 matches at 9 bases. The CDR3 has 15 amino acids. V lost 6 bases, J lost 8 bases, and 10 bases stayed unmatched. The germline V gene has CDR1 SGHAT and CDR2 FQNNGV. The CDR3 bases are TGTGCCAGCAGTTTTCCGACAGGGGGTGTAGAAAAACTGTTTTTT. As protein: CASSFPTGGVEKLFF. Supplemented by reference TRBV11-2 and TRBJ1-4, the full variable domain reads EAGVAQSPRYKIIEKRQSVAFWCNPISGHATLYWYQQILGQGPKLLIQFQNNGVVDDSQLPKDRFSAERLKGVDSTLKIQPAKLEDSAVYLCASSFPTGGVEKLFFGSGTQLSVL.

This chain joins TRBV25-1 and TRBJ1-5; no reliable D call. The CDR3 length is 14 residues. V dropped 5 bases and J dropped 0 bases, with 8 bases sitting between them. CDR1 and CDR2 (germline): MGHDK, SYGVNS. Here the CDR3 DNA reads TGTGCCAGCAGTCTAGGAGATAGCAATCAGCCCCAGCATTTT. This gives the protein CASSLGDSNQPQHF.

CDR3 in amino acids: CASSPDTSSNTEAFF. CDR3 DNA sequence: TGTGCCAGCTCACCGGACACCTCCTCGAACACTGAAGCTTTCTTT. The rearrangement joins TRBV18 to TRBJ1-1, with D maybe TRBD1 (5 bases). The CDR3 loop spans 15 amino acids. CDR1 KGHSH and CDR2 LQKENI come from the germline V gene. The ends were cut back, 3 bases at V and 1 base at J, with 12 bases in the middle.

This clone is labeled as medium-sized. The chain is built from TRBV6-4 and TRBJ2-2; 9 bases line up with TRBD1. CDR3 size: 15 residues. CDR1 is MRHNA, CDR2 SNTAGT, per germline. V shed 0 bases, J shed 4 bases, and the junction held 0 bases outside the gene matches. For the CDR3, the DNA is TGTGCCAGCAGTGACTCACAGGGGGCCACCGGGGAGCTGTTTTTT. This translates into CASSDSQGATGELFF.

This chain joins TRBV6-5 and TRBJ1-5; unclear D gene. V gave up 7 bases and J gave up 2 bases, with 12 bases separating them. This CDR3 region has 14 residues. The germline V gene has CDR1 MNHEY and CDR2 SVGAGI. The CDR3 spells CASNHEGRNQPQHF. In nucleotides, the CDR3 is TGTGCCAGCAACCACGAAGGGCGCAATCAGCCCCAGCATTTT.

The genes are TRBV14 and TRBJ2-2; tentatively, D is TRBD1 (5 bases). The CDR3 extends over 16 amino acids. Germline CDR1 reads SGHDN; CDR2 reads FVKESK. V was clipped by 2 bases and J by 5 bases, with 15 bases between them. The CDR3 DNA reads TGTGCCAGCAGCCAACAGGGAACCGTACTTACCGGGGAGCTGTTTTTT. This sequence encodes CASSQQGTVLTGELFF.

The chain recombines TRBV11-2 with TRBJ2-3; no definite D call. Germline CDR1 and CDR2: SGHAT and FQNNGV. The CDR3 is made up of 14 amino acids. V lost 2 bases to trimming and J lost 2 bases, with 8 bases between them. CDR3 residues: CASSLLGITDTQYF. DNA of the CDR3: TGTGCCAGCAGCTTACTAGGGATCACAGATACGCAGTATTTT.

The chain links TRBV7-8 to TRBJ2-7, with 7 bases aligning to TRBD2. Germline trimming cut 1 base from V and 5 bases from J; bases unmatched to any gene: 11. The CDR3 sequence is 16 residues long. CDR1 and CDR2 from the germline V gene are SGHVS and FQNEAQ. CDR3 in DNA: TGTGCCAGCAGCTTAGGTTCTTCCGGGACTACCAACGAGCAGTACTTC. Its translation is CASSLGSSGTTNEQYF.

This clone was counted many times. This chain links TRBV23-1 with TRBJ1-2; the D is unclear. TRBV23-1 is labeled an ORF, and its function is uncertain. This CDR3 has 14 residues. Between the trimmed V and J ends, which lost 0 bases and 1 base, there was a span of 6 bases. In DNA form, the CDR3 reads TGCGCCAGCAGTCAATCGGGTGTTAACTATGGCTACACCTTC. Translation gives CASSQSGVNYGYTF.

The rearrangement links TRBV12-3 or TRBV12-4 to TRBJ1-1; D is possibly TRBD1 (5 bases). CDR3 size: 12 residues. Trimming shortened V by 4 bases and J by 10 bases, and 13 bases separated the two germline ends. This CDR3 reads CASSSLQGLAFF. CDR3 nucleotide sequence: TGTGCCAGCAGTTCCCTCCAGGGTCTAGCTTTCTTT.

This chain uses TRBV29-1 with TRBJ1-1; 7 bases line up with TRBD1. Germline-derived CDR1 and CDR2 are SQVTM and ANQGSEA. The CDR3 loop spans 10 amino acids. V shed 7 bases and J 11 bases; nucleotides not matched to a gene: 7. DNA of the CDR3: TGCAGCGCTGGACAGGCGGGGGCTTTCTTT. Translating gives CSAGQAGAFF.

The chain recombines TRBV5-6 with TRBJ2-2, with 7 bases aligning to TRBD1. Germline values: CDR1 SGHDT, CDR2 YYEEEE. After removal of 6 bases from V and 3 bases from J, the junction contained 8 bases not matched to a gene. This CDR3 is built from 15 residues. The DNA of the CDR3 is TGTGCCAGCAACCTGGATCAGGGGGACACCGGGGAGCTGTTTTTT. Translation gives CASNLDQGDTGELFF.